Below, one T cell receptor (beta chain) is given with its context. The sample belongs to a study of identical twins. TCRdb re-derived calls from the 5' RACE reads in MiXCR, one entry per CDR3 protein. Altogether some 730,000 distinct CDR3 sequences are present, roughly 18% being singletons, with the ten largest covering approximately 14%. Trimming took 4 bases from V and 3 from J, leaving 16 bases between them. CDR3 length equals 15 residues. Germline CDR1 reads MNHEY; CDR2 reads SVGEGT. These data also featured in a second study, about T cells expressing NK-cell markers. That study reports: An anti-gamma-delta TCR antibody was added in several experiments. It restricted sorting to alpha-beta TCR-expressing T cells. These clonotypes additionally ranked first within the CD3+CD56-NKG2C+ fraction of a handful of donors.

Input material: PBMCs. The clonotype comes from a young woman in good health. The V call is TRBV6-2 or TRBV6-3, the J call TRBJ2-7; perhaps TRBD1 as D (5 bases). CDR3 sequence reads: CASSSKQWGRYEQYF. CDR3 DNA: TGTGCCAGCAGTTCTAAACAGTGGGGCCGCTACGAGCAGTACTTC.